The TCR beta chain described here comes from a study of blood T cell repertoires in COVID-19. The wider study: COVID-19 samples, acute and convalescent, were from the United States, Italy and Spain.

CDR3 size: 15 residues. Germline V gene lookup returns CDR1 LGHNA and CDR2 YSLEER. Trimming removed 0 bases from V and 6 bases from J, with 14 bases in between. Original methodology: Reference gene primer amplification in the assay estimated nucleated cell counts. The repertoire was sequenced with immunoSEQ multiplex PCR; TCRdb's copy has only in-frame clones and lacks some. For V, J and clone size, that table is used; D and trimming come from the DNA. Of just over 150,000 clones in the sample, more than 85% are singletons; the top ten hold approximately 2.3%. This chain links TRBV4-3 with TRBJ1-2, with D unclear. The sequencing sample was made of peripheral blood. The receptor was derived from a woman in her 70s with acute or convalescent COVID-19. CDR3 loop: CASSQDIGGVNGYTF. In DNA, the CDR3 is TGCGCCAGCAGCCAAGATATAGGAGGTGTTAATGGCTACACCTTC.